This T cell receptor beta chain originates from a study of long-term antiretroviral therapy in people with HIV (dated by TCRdb to between 2021 and 2023). Study-level background: The earliest samples were collected approximately a decade before the 2015 WHO recommendation for immediate ART, a period when ART was typically delayed until CD4 counts fell. Eleven of the 30 participants with HIV were female. A total of about 190 cryopreserved PBMC samples were contributed to the cohort by 30 adults with confirmed HIV infection, with samples collected serially over a mean of approximately six years (range 1-12). Whether ART initiation and durable HIV suppression were associated with changes in peripheral blood TRB repertoire composition and diversity was tested in a retrospective serial study. No cross-contamination during QIAcube processing was seen in test extractions of a monoclonal T-cell line run alongside 30 to 35 polyclonal samples.

Comment on this clone: The target of this receptor is not known. No base qualities exist here, and no much larger clone lies one base off it.

The immunoSEQ hsTCRB v3.0 assay was used at survey level resolution to sequence the TRB variable region. A depth of about 40,000-50,000 T-cell genomes per sample was targeted for TRB sequencing. An Illumina MiSeq with a v3 150-cycle kit was used to sequence the pooled TRB libraries. Per the original workflow: Repertoire analysis was run in R within a reproducible Nextflow workflow that covered QC, data transformation and analysis. LymphoSeq2, an R package for AIRR-Seq data exploration, was used to implement custom analyses. Four samples yielding fewer than 5000 total TRB sequences were excluded, leaving 188 analyzed HIV repertoires. Among the 180 or so HIV repertoires that were kept, around 60 were collected before ART initiation and about 130 were collected after ART initiation. Repertoires were downsampled to 5000 TRB nucleotide sequences, with summary statistics averaged over 100 downsampling iterations. The analysis kept only TRB sequences whose CDR3 regions were at least seven amino acids long. Diversity was measured with a Shannon entropy-derived clonality score and the Gini coefficient. In repertoire networks, the top 5000 CDR3 amino acid sequences were linked whenever an edit distance of one separated two sequences. Antigen specificity groups and MHC restriction were predicted for TRB CDR3 amino acid sequences with GLIPH2. To flag known associations with CMV, EBV, HIV or tissue antigens, CDR3 amino acid sequences were compared against VDJdb and McPAS-TCR. Pre-ART, post-ART and control groups were compared with Wilcoxon signed-rank tests and Holm-Bonferroni correction. TCRdb stores this immuneACCESS table with in-frame sequences only. Part of the clones is absent; in the studies checked, under half of the shortfall reflects unresolved V genes, and no reason is known for the rest. V, J and clone size were drawn from that table, and D and trimming were deduced from the DNA. This sample is represented by around 17,000 clones; around 80% of them were singletons. The ten largest clones capture approximately 8.4% of the sample.

V loses 0 bases at its end and J loses 6 bases; junction bases beyond the gene matches: 2. Sequences SGHRS (CDR1) and YFSETQ (CDR2) are obtained from the germline V gene. From the cysteine through the phenylalanine, the CDR3 covers 15 amino acids. CDR3 DNA is the only sequence kept; it has 45 bases, read in frame from the first base. Inclusion was restricted to participants for whom at least one PBMC sample before ART initiation and at least two post-ART samples were available. Treatment was received in the United States of America by all participants with HIV. Cryopreserved samples of about 0.95-11 million PBMC were thawed and washed before DNA extraction. At the time of the earliest PBMC sample, participants with HIV were aged between about 23 and 54 years. PBMC samples from each participant spanned 1-4 timepoints before ART initiation and 2-8 timepoints after ART initiation, with a median of 7 samples. For every participant, serial HIV viral load, CD4+ T-cell count, ART history and demographic data were obtained. Genomic DNA was extracted from unsorted PBMC with a Qiagen kit on a QIAcube, processed in batches of 12 samples.

Paper-wide results and their limitations: Because cell numbers in pre-ART samples were limited, unsorted PBMC were profiled instead of sorted CD4+ and CD8+ T cells. HIV repertoires had narrower CDR3 length ranges than controls, and the network structure suggested an antigen-experienced repertoire that shifted only slightly toward naive after ART. Owing to limited PBMC availability, only the TCR beta chain was sequenced, without alpha chain pairing. The samples span the years 2004 to 2017, and the ART regimens used may be less effective than current regimens. Starting ART was linked to a significant rise in TRB diversity, yet even after long-term ART the diversity remained significantly lower than in transplant donor controls. At every time point, the repertoire was dominated by expanded TRB clones first identified before ART initiation, although this dominance fluctuated and, in many PLHIV, declined after ART. Inferences about post-ART repertoire changes were limited because no data were available on ART adherence, viral resistance or therapy changes.

This chain is built from TRBV5-1 and TRBJ1-6, with 8 central nucleotides matching TRBD1. This clonotype was obtained from a man aged 18 to 29 with HIV. The sequencing here drew on unsorted PBMCs, taken 0.1 years after starting antiretroviral therapy. The nucleotide sequence reads as follows: TGCGCCAGCAGCTTGGGAGGGACAGGTAATTCACCCCTCCACTTT. The translation is CASSLGGTGNSPLHF.